Listed here are 21 T cell receptor beta chains from one sample, sequenced in a study of blood T cell repertoires in COVID-19. Profiled with immunoSEQ multiplex PCR; TCRdb holds only in-frame clones, not every one. The sample includes roughly 390,000 clones, roughly 85% of them seen just once. Sequences were obtained from peripheral blood. All receptors derive from a woman under 30 with acute or convalescent COVID-19.

The chain is built from TRBV19 and TRBJ2-2; 7 bases are shared with TRBD1. CDR3 length equals 13 residues. The trim removed 5 bases at V and 7 bases at J, leaving 4 bases unmatched. Germline V gene data show CDR1 as LNHDA and CDR2 as SQIVND (reference sequence). This chain's CDR3 is CASSDRAGGELFF. As DNA, the CDR3 is TGTGCCAGTAGTGACAGGGCCGGCGGGGAGCTGTTTTTT.

The CDR3 protein is CASSITGGAAYNSPLHF. In nucleotides, the CDR3 is TGTGCCAGCAGCATTACAGGGGGCGCTGCCTATAATTCACCCCTCCACTTT. J is TRBJ1-6 and V is TRBV3-1 (or the pseudogene TRBV3-2), with 9 bases identical to TRBD1. The germline V gene has CDR1 LGHDT and CDR2 YNNKEL (reference sequence). The ends lost 5 bases at V and 2 bases at J; junction bases unmatched: 7. The length of the CDR3 is 17 residues.

V is TRBV28 and J is TRBJ1-2, with D unresolved. Germline assignment: CDR1 MDHEN and CDR2 SYDVKM. V was clipped by 3 bases and J by 5 bases, with 7 bases between them. The CDR3 is 12 amino acids. CDR3 nucleotides: TGTGCCAGCAGTTTGTCCCGTTATGGCTACACCTTC. This translates into CASSLSRYGYTF.

The rearrangement joins TRBV5-4 to TRBJ2-3; TRBD2 is a possible D gene (5 bases). V lost 0 bases and J 5 bases, leaving 10 bases between the germline ends. This CDR3 region has 14 residues. Germline V gives CDR1 SGHNT, CDR2 YYREEE (reference sequence). The CDR3 here is CASSLVAFQDTQYF. The CDR3 bases are TGTGCCAGCAGCTTGGTAGCGTTTCAAGATACGCAGTATTTT.

In this sample, this clone turned up a few times. CDR3 DNA sequence: TGTGCCAGCACCCCCAGTATCAGCTTACGGGTCTGGCGGGAAATCCACCCTCACTATTTT. Its protein product is CASTPSISLRVWREIHPHYF. The rearrangement links TRBV28 to TRBJ2-3; the D gene is possibly TRBD2 (6 bases). Germline V gene sequence: CDR1 MDHEN, CDR2 SYDVKM. V was shortened by 7 bases and J by 15 bases, with 44 bases between the two germline ends. The CDR3 is 20 residues long.

The chain has TRBV29-1 and TRBJ2-7; 9 bases are shared with TRBD1. V lost 7 bases and J lost 5; bases outside the gene matches: 6. This CDR3 region has 12 residues. Germline assignment: CDR1 SQVTM and CDR2 ANQGSEA. The CDR3: CSAGQGTNEQYF. CDR3 DNA sequence: TGCAGCGCCGGACAGGGGACCAACGAGCAGTACTTC.

J is TRBJ2-4 and V is TRBV5-8; D unclear. This CDR3 comprises 14 residues. V gave up 1 base and J gave up 0 bases, with 5 bases separating them. CDR1 is SGHTS, CDR2 YDEGEE, per germline. The CDR3 here is CASSLILAKNIQYF. CDR3 nucleotide sequence: TGTGCCAGCAGCTTGATTCTAGCCAAAAACATTCAGTACTTC.

The gene calls are TRBV24-1 and TRBJ1-1, with a tentative D call TRBD1 (5 bases). Germline CDR1 reads KGHDR; CDR2 reads SFDVKD. This CDR3 spans 16 amino acids. Trimming shortened V by 0 bases and J by 0 bases, and 10 bases separated the two germline ends. The CDR3 loop reads CATSDLRGNMNTEAFF. As DNA, the CDR3 is TGTGCCACCAGTGATTTGCGGGGGAACATGAACACTGAAGCTTTCTTT.

This clone appeared once. The J gene is TRBJ2-7, the V gene TRBV5-4; D gene uncertain. Germline V gene lookup returns CDR1 SGHNT and CDR2 YYREEE (reference sequence). The CDR3 is made up of 13 amino acids. Trimming took off 1 base at V and 4 bases at J, with 9 bases between the two ends. CDR3: CASSLPGRYEQYF. The CDR3 nucleotides read TGTGCCAGCAGCTTGCCAGGCCGTTACGAGCAGTACTTC.

CDR3 loop: CASSTKPGQVTYEQYF. CDR3 DNA: TGCGCCAGCAGTACTAAACCGGGACAGGTGACCTACGAGCAGTACTTC. The chain joins TRBV10-2 to TRBJ2-7, with 8 nucleotides matching TRBD1. Germline trimming cut 5 bases from V and 2 bases from J; bases unmatched to any gene: 11. CDR1 and CDR2 from the germline V gene are WSHSY and SAAADI. This CDR3 is built from 16 residues.

This rearrangement joins TRBV6-5 to TRBJ1-2, with 7 bases matching TRBD1. There are 14 residues in the CDR3. The junction had 7 bases not matched to a gene; V was cut back by 5 bases and J by 4 bases. In germline, CDR1 is MNHEY, CDR2 SVGAGI. The CDR3 region is CASSQRQGGYGYTF. CDR3 nucleotides: TGTGCCAGCAGTCAAAGACAGGGAGGCTATGGCTACACCTTC.

This chain uses TRBV3-1 (or the pseudogene TRBV3-2) with TRBJ1-2; D unclear. Germline CDR1 LGHDT, CDR2 YNNKEL (reference sequence). The CDR3 totals 15 residues. Trimming took off 1 base at V and 4 bases at J, with 13 bases between the two ends. The CDR3 DNA is TGTGCCAGCAGCCAAGTCGCGGCTACTGGCTATGGCTACACCTTC. Translating it yields CASSQVAATGYGYTF.

Here the CDR3 reads CASSYEEWEQYF. The CDR3 coding sequence is TGTGCCAGCAGTTATGAGGAGTGGGAGCAGTACTTC. This sequence joins TRBV6-2 or TRBV6-3 and TRBJ2-7; D call uncertain. The V end lost 3 bases, the J end lost 7 bases, and 10 bases lay between the germline ends. The CDR3 has 12 amino acids. Germline V gives CDR1 MNHEY, CDR2 SVGEGT.

The chain uses TRBV10-3 and TRBJ1-1; D call uncertain. Germline V gives CDR1 ENHRY, CDR2 SYGVKD. This CDR3 is 13 amino acids long. V was cut by 7 bases and J by 3 bases, with 12 bases left in between. The CDR3 nucleotides read TGTGCCATCACTCGGGATCCGTACACTGAAGCTTTCTTT. It specifies CAITRDPYTEAFF.

This chain joins TRBV27 and TRBJ1-2; TRBD1 might be the D (5 bases). The CDR3 has 14 residues. Trimming took 2 bases from V and 8 from J, leaving 15 bases between them. Looked up from germline, CDR1 is MNHEY and CDR2 is SMNVEV (reference sequence). CDR3 sequence reads: CASSLRQLPGGYTF. DNA for the CDR3: TGTGCCAGCAGTTTAAGACAGCTCCCCGGGGGCTACACCTTC.

The chain has TRBV6-5 and TRBJ1-1, with D uncertain. The CDR3 is 13 amino acids. The V end was cut by 2 bases, the J end by 1 base, with 5 bases between. Germline V lookup: CDR1 MNHEY, CDR2 SVGAGI. CDR3 coding DNA: TGTGCCAGCAGTTACATGGCGAACACTGAAGCTTTCTTT. It translates to CASSYMANTEAFF.

The chain joins TRBV18 to TRBJ1-1, with 8 positions matching TRBD1. From germline, CDR1 is KGHSH and CDR2 LQKENI. Trimming took 10 bases from V and 5 from J; bases not matched to a gene: 6. The CDR3 totals 12 residues. The CDR3 region has the DNA TGTGCCACCGGACAGGGAGGGACTGAAGCTTTCTTT. Translating gives CATGQGGTEAFF.

The chain combines TRBV7-2 with TRBJ2-2; D may be TRBD2 (6 bases). Germline V gene lookup returns CDR1 SGHTA and CDR2 FQGNSA. This CDR3 is 15 amino acids long. V was cut by 7 bases and J by 8 bases, with 20 bases left in between. The DNA of the CDR3 is TGTGCCAGCAAGGGCGGGGTGAACTTCGGAGGGGAGCTGTTTTTT. Protein product: CASKGGVNFGGELFF.

This sequence joins TRBV18 and TRBJ1-1, with TRBD1 as a possible D gene (6 bases). Per germline, CDR1 KGHSH and CDR2 LQKENI. CDR3 length: 15 amino acids. Trimming pared 5 bases from V and 4 bases from J, leaving 17 bases between. CDR3 sequence: CASSKLQGGPTEAFF. The CDR3 nucleotides read TGTGCCAGCTCAAAACTACAGGGCGGGCCCACTGAAGCTTTCTTT.

This clone was found a few times. This sequence joins TRBV28 and TRBJ1-1, with a tentative D call TRBD1 (6 bases). Trimming stripped 5 bases from V and 0 bases from J, with 10 bases between. Germline V gives CDR1 MDHEN, CDR2 SYDVKM. CDR3 length equals 14 residues. The CDR3 coding sequence is TGTGCCAGCAGTGTTACAGGGATGAACACTGAAGCTTTCTTT. Translating gives CASSVTGMNTEAFF.

V is TRBV6-5 and J is TRBJ1-2; no reliable D call. From germline, CDR1 is MNHEY and CDR2 SVGAGI. The CDR3 has 12 amino acids. V lost 6 bases and J 5 bases, leaving 10 bases between the germline ends. Written as DNA, the CDR3 is TGTGCCAGCAGCCCAGGCACATATGGCTACACCTTC. Translation: CASSPGTYGYTF.